This T cell receptor (beta chain) was documented in a study of blood T cell repertoires in COVID-19. This CDR3 is 14 amino acids long. Trimming took 2 bases from V and 9 from J, leaving 14 bases between them. Germline V lookup: CDR1 SNHLY, CDR2 FYNNEI. Per the original data handling: From reference gene primer amplification, estimates of nucleated cell counts were derived. Sequenced by immunoSEQ multiplex PCR; TCRdb stores in-frame clones only, minus some. For V, J and clone size, that table is used; D and trimming come from the DNA. This repertoire shows 130,000 or so clones, roughly 91% found once; its top ten account for more than 1.5%.

The sample was peripheral blood. This TCR was recovered from a human donor in a cohort sampled during active COVID-19. The V and J genes are TRBV2 and TRBJ2-1, with no clear D. The CDR3 loop is CASSERPSSGEQFF. CDR3 bases: TGTGCCAGCAGTGAACGACCATCATCGGGTGAGCAGTTCTTC.